The 20 T cell receptor beta chains in this list originate from one sample, sequenced in a study of CXCR3-negative and CXCR3-positive naive CD8 T cells. The libraries of TRB cDNA were prepared using 5' RACE with UMI labels. TCRdb reworked the 5' RACE reads into one entry per CDR3 protein, no DNA. Its table lists over 100,000 distinct CDR3 sequences. The sequencing input was naive CXCR3- CD8+ T cells from blood. This sample's subset: CD45RO-CCR7+CD27+CD95- naive CD8+ T cells lacking CXCR3 (TNR3-). These receptors all stem from a human donor in good health. Some clones in this sample may be carry-over from other donors' samples.

This chain uses TRBV28 with TRBJ2-1; the D call from TCRdb, TRBD1, cannot be confirmed without DNA. This CDR3 has 14 amino acids. CDR1 is MDHEN, CDR2 SYDVKM, per germline. The CDR3 reads CASSPVGYYNEQFF.

The V and J genes are TRBV29-1 and TRBJ2-1; TCRdb designates TRBD1, a call that cannot be tested without DNA. Germline V gene data show CDR1 as SQVTM and CDR2 as ANQGSEA. The CDR3 length is 17 residues. CDR3 in amino acids: CSVEGVITGYPYNEQFF.

This rearrangement joins TRBV11-2 to TRBJ2-2; TCRdb lists TRBD2, though no DNA is available to test this call. The CDR3 length is 15 residues. Looked up from germline, CDR1 is SGHAT and CDR2 is FQNNGV. The CDR3 sequence: CASSLGGGNTGELFF. The complete variable domain, with remaining parts taken from reference TRBV11-2 and TRBJ2-2, reads EAGVAQSPRYKIIEKRQSVAFWCNPISGHATLYWYQQILGQGPKLLIQFQNNGVVDDSQLPKDRFSAERLKGVDSTLKIQPAKLEDSAVYLCASSLGGGNTGELFFGEGSRLTVL.

The chain uses TRBV5-6 and TRBJ2-3; as DNA is missing, the TRBD2 call by TCRdb cannot be tested. Germline assignment: CDR1 SGHDT and CDR2 YYEEEE. The CDR3 has 17 amino acids. The CDR3 protein is CASSFSPPPGGADTQYF.

The CDR3 loop is CASSEARGSSYEQYF. The rearrangement links TRBV6-1 to TRBJ2-7. Germline V gives CDR1 MNHNS, CDR2 SASEGT. This CDR3 spans 15 amino acids.

The rearrangement links TRBV28 to TRBJ2-7; TCRdb calls TRBD2, which cannot be checked without DNA. The V gene's germline CDR1 is MDHEN and CDR2 SYDVKM. This CDR3 comprises 18 residues. The CDR3 here is CASRGVRTSGIRPYEQYF.

This chain connects TRBV29-1 to TRBJ2-1; no DNA is available, so the TRBD2 call from TCRdb remains unchecked. The CDR3 covers 13 residues. Germline V lookup: CDR1 SQVTM, CDR2 ANQGSEA. CDR3 sequence reads: CSVEDSLSDEQFF.

The CDR3 loop is CATMLASAYNEQFF. This chain joins TRBV6-6 and TRBJ2-1. Per germline, CDR1 MNHNY and CDR2 SVGAGI (reference sequence). CDR3 length: 14 amino acids.

This chain links TRBV14 with TRBJ1-3. CDR1 SGHDN and CDR2 FVKESK come from the germline V gene. This CDR3 is 15 amino acids long. The chain's CDR3 is CASSRLAGTSNTIYF.

The chain recombines TRBV3-1 with TRBJ2-7. Looked up from germline, CDR1 is LGHDT and CDR2 is YNNKEL (reference sequence). The CDR3 totals 13 residues. CDR3 loop: CASRVDGGYEQYF.

This sequence joins TRBV6-2 or TRBV6-3 and TRBJ2-7; TCRdb reports TRBD1, a call that lacks DNA to check it against. The CDR3 covers 13 residues. CDR1 and CDR2 from the germline V gene are MNHEY and SVGEGT. CDR3: CASKGLDNYEQYF.

The rearrangement links TRBV25-1 to TRBJ2-1; TCRdb's D call of TRBD1 is untestable without DNA. From germline, CDR1 is MGHDK and CDR2 SYGVNS. This CDR3 contains 12 residues. The CDR3 loop reads CASGRGANEQFF.

This chain joins TRBV7-3 and TRBJ2-3; there is no DNA to check the TCRdb D call of TRBD1. The CDR3 loop spans 16 amino acids. Germline CDR1 SGHTA, CDR2 FQGTGA. This CDR3 is CASSARQGSHADTQYF.

The chain couples TRBV12-3 or TRBV12-4 to TRBJ2-7; the TCRdb D gene call, TRBD2, has no DNA to confirm it. The CDR3 contains 14 residues. CDR3: CASRWGLLSYEQYF.

The V call is TRBV7-7, the J call TRBJ1-1; the TRBD1 assignment by TCRdb is unverifiable without DNA. From germline, CDR1 is SSHAT and CDR2 FNYEAQ (reference sequence). This CDR3 region has 16 residues. CDR3 loop: CASSPWSDRADTEAFF.

The genes are TRBV5-1 and TRBJ2-7; as DNA is missing, the TRBD1 call by TCRdb cannot be tested. Germline CDR1 is SGHRS and CDR2 is YFSETQ. The CDR3 is 14 amino acids. CDR3 region: CASSLAWGDYEQYF.

This chain joins TRBV27 and TRBJ2-7; TCRdb picks TRBD1, but there is no DNA to check that call. The V gene's germline CDR1 is MNHEY and CDR2 SMNVEV (reference sequence). The CDR3 has 16 amino acids. This CDR3 reads CASSPGTGSNIYEQYF.

The V and J genes are TRBV29-1 and TRBJ2-7; TCRdb indicates TRBD1, and absent DNA this call remains unverified. Per germline, CDR1 SQVTM and CDR2 ANQGSEA. This CDR3 has 13 amino acids. The chain's CDR3 is CSVDEGQGDEQYF.

The rearrangement uses TRBV4-1 and TRBJ2-3. The CDR3 has 13 residues. The germline gives CDR1 MGHRA, CDR2 YSYEKL. CDR3 protein: CASSQEPTDTQYF.

The rearrangement joins TRBV29-1 to TRBJ2-1; TCRdb's D gene call, TRBD2, goes unchecked for lack of DNA. The CDR3 has 15 amino acids. Germline V gene data show CDR1 as SQVTM and CDR2 as ANQGSEA. CDR3 sequence reads: CSVISGGEWYNEQFF.